Shown below are 26 T cell receptor beta chains from a single sample sequenced in a study of PD-1 blockade in classical Hodgkin lymphoma. Time point noted: cycle 4 day 1 (C4D1), after more than five weeks of nivolumab. Every patient experienced relapse after autologous stem cell transplantation, and brentuximab vedotin exposure varied. Investigators isolated CD4+ T cells from thawed PBMCs through magnetic negative selection. Method: immunoSEQ multiplex PCR; TCRdb's copy keeps in-frame clones and lacks some. The sample lists fewer than 20,000 clones, roughly 79% occurring once. The material sequenced was CD4+ T cells from blood, taken before the fourth cycle of nivolumab. All receptors come from a human donor with classical Hodgkin lymphoma.

V is TRBV5-1 and J is TRBJ1-4, with D unresolved. Germline lookup yields CDR1 SGHRS and CDR2 YFSETQ. With 6 bases removed from V and 3 bases from J, the gap between germline ends came to 6 bases. The CDR3 sequence is 12 residues long. The CDR3 DNA reads as TGCGCCAGCACGGGTGCTAATGAAAAACTGTTTTTT. Translating it yields CASTGANEKLFF.

The chain links TRBV6-6 to TRBJ2-3; TRBD1 aligns across 9 bases. The CDR3 length is 16 residues. V shed 7 bases and J 7 bases; nucleotides not matched to a gene: 15. CDR1 and CDR2 from the germline V gene are MNHNY and SVGAGI (reference sequence). CDR3 DNA sequence: TGTGCCAGCAAACCTCCGGGACAGGGACAAACTTATACGCAGTATTTT. This gives the protein CASKPPGQGQTYTQYF.

The chain joins TRBV27 to TRBJ2-1, with D perhaps TRBD1 (5 bases). The V and J ends lost 7 bases and 7 bases respectively, with 20 bases between them. The germline gives CDR1 MNHEY, CDR2 SMNVEV (reference sequence). The CDR3 has 15 amino acids. CDR3: CASTPLGDGVNEQFF. The CDR3 bases are TGTGCCAGCACTCCCCTAGGGGATGGGGTGAATGAGCAGTTCTTC.

The rearrangement joins TRBV4-1 to TRBJ1-1; maybe TRBD1 (5 bases). V was pared by 2 bases and J by 7 bases, with 14 bases between. Germline V lookup: CDR1 MGHRA, CDR2 YSYEKL. The CDR3 spans 14 residues. CDR3 coding DNA: TGCGCCAGCAGCCAAATGGGGGGAGAGGGTGAAGCTTTCTTT. This translates into CASSQMGGEGEAFF.

This chain joins TRBV4-1 and TRBJ2-7; 11 nucleotides match TRBD2. Trimming took 5 bases from V and 3 from J; bases not matched to a gene: 9. This CDR3 has 16 residues. The germline CDR1 and CDR2 sequences are MGHRA and YSYEKL. The CDR3 loop reads CASSSASGRLFYEQYF. CDR3 DNA sequence: TGCGCCAGCAGCTCTGCTAGCGGGAGGCTTTTCTACGAGCAGTACTTC.

The chain has TRBV18 and TRBJ1-5; D not resolved. The V and J ends lost 4 bases and 4 bases respectively, with 11 bases between them. The length of the CDR3 is 14 residues. Germline V gene lookup returns CDR1 KGHSH and CDR2 LQKENI. The CDR3 loop is CASSLGLYNQPQHF. In nucleotides, the CDR3 is TGTGCCAGCTCACTCGGACTGTATAATCAGCCCCAGCATTTT. Combining the CDR3 with reference TRBV18 and TRBJ1-5 gives the whole variable domain NAGVMQNPRHLVRRRGQEARLRCSPMKGHSHVYWYRQLPEEGLKFMVYLQKENIIDESGMPKERFSAEFPKEGPSILRIQQVVRGDSAAYFCASSLGLYNQPQHFGDGTRLSIL.

V and J are TRBV6-5 and TRBJ2-7, with D possibly TRBD1 on 6 matching bases. The CDR3 is made up of 16 amino acids. Germline V gives CDR1 MNHEY, CDR2 SVGAGI. V lost 4 bases to trimming and J lost 5 bases, with 21 bases between them. CDR3 nucleotide sequence: TGTGCCAGCAGTTCGGGGTTTGGGGGCGGTACGAACGAGCAGTACTTC. Residues: CASSSGFGGGTNEQYF.

The rearrangement links TRBV27 to TRBJ1-2; TRBD1 might be the D (6 bases). Germline V gene sequence: CDR1 MNHEY, CDR2 SMNVEV (reference sequence). The CDR3 is made up of 13 amino acids. Trimming removed 4 bases at V and 5 bases at J, with 11 bases between. The CDR3 region has the DNA TGTGCCAGCAGTTCCAGGGGTTGGTATGGCTACACCTTC. It translates to CASSSRGWYGYTF.

The rearrangement links TRBV10-2 to TRBJ2-7; 13 bases agree with TRBD2. Looked up from germline, CDR1 is WSHSY and CDR2 is SAAADI. The J segment lost 0 bases and the V segment lost 3 bases, leaving 8 bases of the junction unmatched. This CDR3 is built from 18 residues. The CDR3 DNA is TGCGCCAGCAGTGATCCGACTAGCGGGAGGACTACCTCCTACGAGCAGTACTTC. It specifies CASSDPTSGRTTSYEQYF.

The chain links TRBV4-1 to TRBJ2-1; TRBD1 aligns across 9 bases. The CDR3 is 17 residues long. Losses at the gene ends were 4 bases for V and 0 bases for J; bases not matched to a gene: 7. The germline V gene encodes CDR1 MGHRA and CDR2 YSYEKL. CDR3 protein: CASSRRTGGSSYNEQFF. The CDR3 DNA reads TGCGCCAGCAGCCGCCGAACAGGGGGCTCCTCCTACAATGAGCAGTTCTTC.

The chain recombines TRBV6-5 with TRBJ2-2, with 8 bases identical to TRBD1. The CDR3 is made up of 15 amino acids. J was trimmed by 4 bases and V by 4 bases; bases with no gene match: 5. The germline gives CDR1 MNHEY, CDR2 SVGAGI. CDR3: CASSFGDRRTGELFF. The CDR3 coding sequence is TGTGCCAGCAGTTTCGGGGACAGGCGCACCGGGGAGCTGTTTTTT.

This chain links TRBV27 with TRBJ2-3, with a possible D match to TRBD2 (6 bases). Germline assignment: CDR1 MNHEY and CDR2 SMNVEV (reference sequence). The CDR3 contains 18 residues. V shed 2 bases and J shed 7 bases, with 25 bases lying between them. The CDR3 sequence: CASSLEADYESNRNTQYF. The CDR3 DNA sequence: TGTGCCAGCAGTTTAGAGGCGGACTACGAAAGTAACCGAAATACGCAGTATTTT.

This clone appeared a single time. CDR3 amino acids: CASSNGNQETQYF. CDR3 sequence (DNA): TGTGCCAGTAGTAATGGGAACCAAGAGACCCAGTACTTC. The chain links TRBV19 to TRBJ2-5, with D unclear. Between the trimmed V and J ends, which lost 4 bases and 0 bases, there was a span of 6 bases. This CDR3 spans 13 amino acids. Per germline, CDR1 LNHDA and CDR2 SQIVND (reference sequence).

J is TRBJ1-5 and V is TRBV28; D not resolved. Trimming shortened V by 2 bases and J by 2 bases, and 1 base separated the two germline ends. Germline-derived CDR1 and CDR2 are MDHEN and SYDVKM. The CDR3 runs to 12 residues. In nucleotides, the CDR3 is TGTGCCAGCAGTTTAGGCAATCAGCCCCAGCATTTT. Translation gives CASSLGNQPQHF.

This sequence joins TRBV29-1 and TRBJ1-5; D may be TRBD1 (6 bases). The CDR3 loop spans 13 amino acids. V was clipped by 3 bases and J by 2 bases, with 8 bases between them. CDR1 SQVTM and CDR2 ANQGSEA come from the germline V gene. The CDR3 here is CSVDSGGNQPQHF. In DNA, the CDR3 is TGCAGCGTTGATTCAGGGGGCAATCAGCCCCAGCATTTT.

V gene TRBV19 combines with J gene TRBJ2-4, with 8 bases that match TRBD1. J was trimmed by 3 bases and V by 4 bases; bases with no gene match: 8. Germline V gene lookup returns CDR1 LNHDA and CDR2 SQIVND (reference sequence). CDR3 length equals 16 residues. CDR3 residues: CASSTPTGENKNIQYF. CDR3 nucleotides: TGTGCCAGTAGTACCCCGACAGGGGAAAACAAAAACATTCAGTACTTC.

This chain uses TRBV27 with TRBJ1-2, with D possibly matching TRBD1 (6 bases). The CDR3 runs to 13 residues. The germline V gene encodes CDR1 MNHEY and CDR2 SMNVEV (reference sequence). V lost 10 bases and J lost 4, with 16 bases in between. For the CDR3, the DNA is TGTGCCACCGGACGGCAGGGGACCTATGGCTACACCTTC. Translation gives CATGRQGTYGYTF.

The chain is built from TRBV4-1 and TRBJ1-6; D gene unclear. V was clipped by 1 base and J by 0 bases, with 10 bases between them. Germline V lookup: CDR1 MGHRA, CDR2 YSYEKL. The CDR3 runs to 17 residues. As DNA, the CDR3 is TGCGCCAGCAGCCAAGGTACCGACCGCTCCTATAATTCACCCCTCCACTTT. Its translation is CASSQGTDRSYNSPLHF.

The chain joins TRBV19 to TRBJ1-2, with D hard to call. CDR1 LNHDA and CDR2 SQIVND come from the germline V gene (reference sequence). V was pared by 4 bases and J by 8 bases, with 11 bases between. CDR3 length equals 12 residues. Written as DNA, the CDR3 is TGTGCCAGTAGTACAAGACTGGGAGGCTACACCTTC. The encoded protein is CASSTRLGGYTF.

V usage is TRBV6-1 and J usage is TRBJ2-7; D tentatively reads TRBD1 or TRBD2 (5 bases each). The germline V and J ends were trimmed by 8 bases and 1 base, with 15 bases remaining between them. The CDR3 has 14 amino acids. CDR1 and CDR2 from the germline V gene are MNHNS and SASEGT. The CDR3 DNA follows: TGTGCCAGCTATGGGGCGGGTGGATCCTACGAGCAGTACTTC. Translated: CASYGAGGSYEQYF.

The rearrangement uses TRBV5-1 and TRBJ1-4; D possibly corresponds to TRBD1 (6 bases). CDR3 size: 14 residues. The V end lost 1 base, the J end lost 8 bases, and 12 bases lay between the germline ends. In germline, CDR1 is SGHRS, CDR2 YFSETQ. The CDR3 sequence: CASSLTGSGEKLFF. The CDR3 coding sequence is TGCGCCAGCAGCTTGACAGGGTCGGGCGAAAAACTGTTTTTT.

This clone was seen just once. The J gene is TRBJ2-7, the V gene TRBV5-8; 9 bases fit TRBD2. V lost 1 base to trimming and J lost 7 bases; unmatched junction nucleotides: 9. The germline V gene has CDR1 SGHTS and CDR2 YDEGEE. The CDR3 has 15 amino acids. In DNA, the CDR3 is TGTGCCAGCAGCTTGCGTAGCGGGAGATATCGGGAGCAGTACTTC. Encoded protein: CASSLRSGRYREQYF.

The chain combines TRBV20-1 with TRBJ1-2, with D tentatively TRBD1 (5 bases). The germline CDR1 and CDR2 sequences are DFQATT and SNEGSKA (reference sequence). The CDR3 is made up of 10 amino acids. Deletions cut 5 bases from V and 6 bases from J, with 7 bases between. The CDR3 reads CSAGRDGYTF. CDR3 nucleotide sequence: TGCAGTGCTGGCAGGGATGGCTACACCTTC.

The sample holds a few counts of this clone. The chain employs TRBV19 and TRBJ2-7; D not resolved. Looked up from germline, CDR1 is LNHDA and CDR2 is SQIVND (reference sequence). With 0 bases removed from V and 3 bases from J, the gap between germline ends came to 9 bases. The CDR3 is 14 residues long. The CDR3 sequence: CASSIDVRFYEQYF. CDR3 DNA sequence: TGTGCCAGTAGTATAGATGTCAGGTTCTACGAGCAGTACTTC.

The CDR3 loop is CASSLEGTPLGWGNTIYF. CDR3 in DNA: TGTGCCAGCAGCTTAGAGGGGACTCCTCTTGGGTGGGGAAACACCATATATTTT. The chain is built from TRBV11-2 and TRBJ1-3, with D possibly matching TRBD1 (5 bases). CDR1 and CDR2 from the germline V gene are SGHAT and FQNNGV. Trimming left V 0 bases short and J 4 bases short, with 19 bases between. The CDR3 contains 18 residues.

This clone was seen a few times. This chain uses TRBV10-1 with TRBJ2-7; 8 bases fit TRBD1. Germline assignment: CDR1 WNHNN and CDR2 SYGVQD (reference sequence). CDR3 length: 12 residues. With V trimmed by 7 bases and J by 2 bases, 1 base remained unmatched. In nucleotides, the CDR3 is TGCGCCAGCATGGGACAGGCCTACGAGCAGTACTTC. Translation: CASMGQAYEQYF.